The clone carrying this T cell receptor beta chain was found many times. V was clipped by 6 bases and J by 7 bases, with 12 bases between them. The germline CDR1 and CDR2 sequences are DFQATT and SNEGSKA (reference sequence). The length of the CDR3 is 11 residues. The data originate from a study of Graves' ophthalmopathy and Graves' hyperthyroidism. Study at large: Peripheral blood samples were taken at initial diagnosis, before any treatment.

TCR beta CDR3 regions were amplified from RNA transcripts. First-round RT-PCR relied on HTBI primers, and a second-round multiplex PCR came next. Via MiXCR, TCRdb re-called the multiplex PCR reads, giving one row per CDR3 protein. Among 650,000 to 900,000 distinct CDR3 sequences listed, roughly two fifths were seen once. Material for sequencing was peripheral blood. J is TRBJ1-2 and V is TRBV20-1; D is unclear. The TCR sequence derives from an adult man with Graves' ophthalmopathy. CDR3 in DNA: TGCAGTGCCGATAGCCCCTCTGGCTACACCTTC. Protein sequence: CSADSPSGYTF.